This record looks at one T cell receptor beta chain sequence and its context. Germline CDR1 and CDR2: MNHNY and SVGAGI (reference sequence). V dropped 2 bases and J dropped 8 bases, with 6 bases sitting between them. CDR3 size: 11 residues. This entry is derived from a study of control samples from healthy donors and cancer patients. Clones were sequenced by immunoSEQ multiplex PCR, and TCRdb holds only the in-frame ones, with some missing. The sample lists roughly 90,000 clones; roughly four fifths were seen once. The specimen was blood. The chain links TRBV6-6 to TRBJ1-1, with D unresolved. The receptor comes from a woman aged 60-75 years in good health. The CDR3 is CASSYTMEAFF. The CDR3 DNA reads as TGTGCCAGCAGTTACACTATGGAAGCTTTCTTT.